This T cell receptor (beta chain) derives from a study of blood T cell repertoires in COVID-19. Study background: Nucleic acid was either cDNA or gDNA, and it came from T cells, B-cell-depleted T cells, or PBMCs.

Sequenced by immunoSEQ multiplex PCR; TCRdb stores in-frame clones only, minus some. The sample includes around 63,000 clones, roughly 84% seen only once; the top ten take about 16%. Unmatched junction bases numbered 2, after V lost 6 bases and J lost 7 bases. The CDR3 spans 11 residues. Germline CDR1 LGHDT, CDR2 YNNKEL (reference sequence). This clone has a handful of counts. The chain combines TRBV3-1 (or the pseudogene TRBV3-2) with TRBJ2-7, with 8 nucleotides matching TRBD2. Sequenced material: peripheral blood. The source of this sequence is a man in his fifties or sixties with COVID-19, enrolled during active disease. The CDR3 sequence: CASSRGGEQYF. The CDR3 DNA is TGTGCCAGCAGTCGCGGGGGGGAGCAGTACTTC.